This entry concerns a single T cell receptor beta chain. Its antigen remains unidentified. This specimen belongs to a study of T cell responses to AZD1222 COVID-19 vaccine. Regarding the study as a whole: CD4 TCRs covered the whole spike, strongest at regions 160-218 and 743-854. Clonal diversity was possibly underestimated; the donors were predominantly white British and more often female.

The repertoire was sequenced with immunoSEQ multiplex PCR; TCRdb's copy has only in-frame clones and lacks some. The sample consists of around 180,000 clones, approximately 94% of them appearing once. The CDR3 totals 14 residues. The germline V gene has CDR1 LNHDA and CDR2 SQIVND (reference sequence). V lost 3 bases and J lost 2, with 8 bases in between. The receptor's source is an adult who received the AZD1222 COVID-19 vaccine. V gene TRBV19 combines with J gene TRBJ1-5; no firm D call. The material sequenced was peripheral blood, taken 28 days after the second AZD1222 dose. The chain's CDR3 is CASSMGSGNQPQHF. CDR3 DNA: TGTGCCAGTAGTATGGGCTCGGGCAATCAGCCCCAGCATTTT.